This T cell receptor beta chain was documented in a study of beta chain features in type 1 diabetes. It was via CD45RO/CCR7/CD25/CD127/CD95/CD27 that CD4+ naive, central memory, regulatory and stem cell-like memory cells were sorted. Expressed TCRB transcripts got sequenced, as all isolated RNA was reverse transcribed. Each sample of naive, central memory or regulatory T cells had, on average, approximately 4 million reads. The data were produced by immunoSEQ multiplex PCR, yet TCRdb's version contains in-frame clones alone and is incomplete. The data contain under 150,000 clones, approximately 10% of them singletons. Notes on the study in general: Moderate yet significant TCRB CDR3 shortening was seen in Type 1 diabetes patients in all four CD4+ subsets. Healthy donors had naive, central memory and Treg TCRB repertoires that appeared less similar than those seen among patients. Fewer insertions but more deletions were seen at VDJ junctions in type 1 diabetes patients.

This clone has more than one count but fewer than ten. Its antigen is still unknown. This TCR derives from a man younger than 45 with type 1 diabetes. Material: central memory CD4+ T cells from blood.

The CDR3 protein is CASRGGQGVSEAFF. The DNA of the CDR3 is TGTGCCAGCAGGGGGGGACAGGGCGTTTCGGAAGCTTTCTTT. The J gene is TRBJ1-1, the V gene TRBV6-6; 9 nucleotides align to TRBD1. This CDR3 region has 14 residues. CDR1 is MNHNY, CDR2 SVGAGI, per germline (reference sequence). The V and J ends lost 6 bases and 8 bases, in that order; junction bases with no gene match: 10.